A few counts support the clone carrying this T cell receptor beta chain. Its antigen remains unidentified. The lymph nodes were axillary draining lymph nodes from breast cancer patients. MiXCR, applied by TCRdb to the multiplex PCR reads, yields one record per CDR3 protein. The data hold 150,000 or so distinct CDR3 sequences, with 30% to 35% observed a single time. The sample is drawn from a study of breast tumors, draining lymph nodes, adjacent tissues. The V gene's germline CDR1 is LNHDA and CDR2 SQIVND (reference sequence). The length of the CDR3 is 15 residues. Trimming removed 7 bases from V and 4 bases from J, with 19 bases in between. Broader study findings: Tumor T cell lymph node origin was a supported hypothesis, not proven. Luminal-like breast cancer showed significantly greater tumor-nontumor repertoire similarity than basal-like breast cancer did. The data were judged consistent with most tumor T cells coming from lymph node and expanding in tumor. Tumor TCR diversity was below lymph nodes but above nontumor tissue.

This TCR derives from a female donor with breast cancer. Some clones in this sample may be carry-over from other donors' samples. The chain uses TRBV19 and TRBJ1-1; D is perhaps TRBD1 (5 bases). The sequencing sample was made of axillary lymph node tissue. CDR3 loop: CASNVRDSSSTEAFF. CDR3 DNA sequence: TGTGCCAGTAATGTTCGGGACTCCAGTTCCACTGAAGCTTTCTTT.